The T cell receptor beta chain under discussion was sequenced for a study of blood T cell repertoires in COVID-19. The wider study: Samples representing acute and convalescent COVID-19 were sourced from the United States, Italy and Spain. Sample material is recorded as cDNA or gDNA derived from T cells, B-cell-depleted T cells, or PBMCs.

Per the germline V gene, CDR1 is SEHNR and CDR2 is FQNEAQ (reference sequence). The length of the CDR3 is 17 residues. V was clipped by 3 bases and J by 0 bases; unmatched bases: 4. In the authors' methods: Scientists estimated how many nucleated cells there were by amplifying reference gene primers. Sequenced by immunoSEQ multiplex PCR; TCRdb stores in-frame clones only, minus some. Clone size and the V and J calls come from that table; the DNA yielded D and trimming. The data contain 75,000 to 100,000 clones, around nine tenths of them singletons. Sample: peripheral blood. This sequence joins TRBV7-9 and TRBJ2-5; 13 bases match TRBD2. The source of this sequence is a human donor in a cohort sampled during active COVID-19. The CDR3 protein is CASSFRGLAGYQETQYF. The CDR3 DNA follows: TGTGCCAGCAGCTTTCGGGGACTAGCGGGGTACCAAGAGACCCAGTACTTC. Using reference TRBV7-9 and TRBJ2-5 for the parts outside the CDR3, the full variable domain is DTGVSQNPRHKITKRGQNVTFRCDPISEHNRLYWYRQTLGQGPEFLTYFQNEAQLEKSRLLSDRFSAERPKGSFSTLEIQRTEQGDSAMYLCASSFRGLAGYQETQYFGPGTRLLVL.